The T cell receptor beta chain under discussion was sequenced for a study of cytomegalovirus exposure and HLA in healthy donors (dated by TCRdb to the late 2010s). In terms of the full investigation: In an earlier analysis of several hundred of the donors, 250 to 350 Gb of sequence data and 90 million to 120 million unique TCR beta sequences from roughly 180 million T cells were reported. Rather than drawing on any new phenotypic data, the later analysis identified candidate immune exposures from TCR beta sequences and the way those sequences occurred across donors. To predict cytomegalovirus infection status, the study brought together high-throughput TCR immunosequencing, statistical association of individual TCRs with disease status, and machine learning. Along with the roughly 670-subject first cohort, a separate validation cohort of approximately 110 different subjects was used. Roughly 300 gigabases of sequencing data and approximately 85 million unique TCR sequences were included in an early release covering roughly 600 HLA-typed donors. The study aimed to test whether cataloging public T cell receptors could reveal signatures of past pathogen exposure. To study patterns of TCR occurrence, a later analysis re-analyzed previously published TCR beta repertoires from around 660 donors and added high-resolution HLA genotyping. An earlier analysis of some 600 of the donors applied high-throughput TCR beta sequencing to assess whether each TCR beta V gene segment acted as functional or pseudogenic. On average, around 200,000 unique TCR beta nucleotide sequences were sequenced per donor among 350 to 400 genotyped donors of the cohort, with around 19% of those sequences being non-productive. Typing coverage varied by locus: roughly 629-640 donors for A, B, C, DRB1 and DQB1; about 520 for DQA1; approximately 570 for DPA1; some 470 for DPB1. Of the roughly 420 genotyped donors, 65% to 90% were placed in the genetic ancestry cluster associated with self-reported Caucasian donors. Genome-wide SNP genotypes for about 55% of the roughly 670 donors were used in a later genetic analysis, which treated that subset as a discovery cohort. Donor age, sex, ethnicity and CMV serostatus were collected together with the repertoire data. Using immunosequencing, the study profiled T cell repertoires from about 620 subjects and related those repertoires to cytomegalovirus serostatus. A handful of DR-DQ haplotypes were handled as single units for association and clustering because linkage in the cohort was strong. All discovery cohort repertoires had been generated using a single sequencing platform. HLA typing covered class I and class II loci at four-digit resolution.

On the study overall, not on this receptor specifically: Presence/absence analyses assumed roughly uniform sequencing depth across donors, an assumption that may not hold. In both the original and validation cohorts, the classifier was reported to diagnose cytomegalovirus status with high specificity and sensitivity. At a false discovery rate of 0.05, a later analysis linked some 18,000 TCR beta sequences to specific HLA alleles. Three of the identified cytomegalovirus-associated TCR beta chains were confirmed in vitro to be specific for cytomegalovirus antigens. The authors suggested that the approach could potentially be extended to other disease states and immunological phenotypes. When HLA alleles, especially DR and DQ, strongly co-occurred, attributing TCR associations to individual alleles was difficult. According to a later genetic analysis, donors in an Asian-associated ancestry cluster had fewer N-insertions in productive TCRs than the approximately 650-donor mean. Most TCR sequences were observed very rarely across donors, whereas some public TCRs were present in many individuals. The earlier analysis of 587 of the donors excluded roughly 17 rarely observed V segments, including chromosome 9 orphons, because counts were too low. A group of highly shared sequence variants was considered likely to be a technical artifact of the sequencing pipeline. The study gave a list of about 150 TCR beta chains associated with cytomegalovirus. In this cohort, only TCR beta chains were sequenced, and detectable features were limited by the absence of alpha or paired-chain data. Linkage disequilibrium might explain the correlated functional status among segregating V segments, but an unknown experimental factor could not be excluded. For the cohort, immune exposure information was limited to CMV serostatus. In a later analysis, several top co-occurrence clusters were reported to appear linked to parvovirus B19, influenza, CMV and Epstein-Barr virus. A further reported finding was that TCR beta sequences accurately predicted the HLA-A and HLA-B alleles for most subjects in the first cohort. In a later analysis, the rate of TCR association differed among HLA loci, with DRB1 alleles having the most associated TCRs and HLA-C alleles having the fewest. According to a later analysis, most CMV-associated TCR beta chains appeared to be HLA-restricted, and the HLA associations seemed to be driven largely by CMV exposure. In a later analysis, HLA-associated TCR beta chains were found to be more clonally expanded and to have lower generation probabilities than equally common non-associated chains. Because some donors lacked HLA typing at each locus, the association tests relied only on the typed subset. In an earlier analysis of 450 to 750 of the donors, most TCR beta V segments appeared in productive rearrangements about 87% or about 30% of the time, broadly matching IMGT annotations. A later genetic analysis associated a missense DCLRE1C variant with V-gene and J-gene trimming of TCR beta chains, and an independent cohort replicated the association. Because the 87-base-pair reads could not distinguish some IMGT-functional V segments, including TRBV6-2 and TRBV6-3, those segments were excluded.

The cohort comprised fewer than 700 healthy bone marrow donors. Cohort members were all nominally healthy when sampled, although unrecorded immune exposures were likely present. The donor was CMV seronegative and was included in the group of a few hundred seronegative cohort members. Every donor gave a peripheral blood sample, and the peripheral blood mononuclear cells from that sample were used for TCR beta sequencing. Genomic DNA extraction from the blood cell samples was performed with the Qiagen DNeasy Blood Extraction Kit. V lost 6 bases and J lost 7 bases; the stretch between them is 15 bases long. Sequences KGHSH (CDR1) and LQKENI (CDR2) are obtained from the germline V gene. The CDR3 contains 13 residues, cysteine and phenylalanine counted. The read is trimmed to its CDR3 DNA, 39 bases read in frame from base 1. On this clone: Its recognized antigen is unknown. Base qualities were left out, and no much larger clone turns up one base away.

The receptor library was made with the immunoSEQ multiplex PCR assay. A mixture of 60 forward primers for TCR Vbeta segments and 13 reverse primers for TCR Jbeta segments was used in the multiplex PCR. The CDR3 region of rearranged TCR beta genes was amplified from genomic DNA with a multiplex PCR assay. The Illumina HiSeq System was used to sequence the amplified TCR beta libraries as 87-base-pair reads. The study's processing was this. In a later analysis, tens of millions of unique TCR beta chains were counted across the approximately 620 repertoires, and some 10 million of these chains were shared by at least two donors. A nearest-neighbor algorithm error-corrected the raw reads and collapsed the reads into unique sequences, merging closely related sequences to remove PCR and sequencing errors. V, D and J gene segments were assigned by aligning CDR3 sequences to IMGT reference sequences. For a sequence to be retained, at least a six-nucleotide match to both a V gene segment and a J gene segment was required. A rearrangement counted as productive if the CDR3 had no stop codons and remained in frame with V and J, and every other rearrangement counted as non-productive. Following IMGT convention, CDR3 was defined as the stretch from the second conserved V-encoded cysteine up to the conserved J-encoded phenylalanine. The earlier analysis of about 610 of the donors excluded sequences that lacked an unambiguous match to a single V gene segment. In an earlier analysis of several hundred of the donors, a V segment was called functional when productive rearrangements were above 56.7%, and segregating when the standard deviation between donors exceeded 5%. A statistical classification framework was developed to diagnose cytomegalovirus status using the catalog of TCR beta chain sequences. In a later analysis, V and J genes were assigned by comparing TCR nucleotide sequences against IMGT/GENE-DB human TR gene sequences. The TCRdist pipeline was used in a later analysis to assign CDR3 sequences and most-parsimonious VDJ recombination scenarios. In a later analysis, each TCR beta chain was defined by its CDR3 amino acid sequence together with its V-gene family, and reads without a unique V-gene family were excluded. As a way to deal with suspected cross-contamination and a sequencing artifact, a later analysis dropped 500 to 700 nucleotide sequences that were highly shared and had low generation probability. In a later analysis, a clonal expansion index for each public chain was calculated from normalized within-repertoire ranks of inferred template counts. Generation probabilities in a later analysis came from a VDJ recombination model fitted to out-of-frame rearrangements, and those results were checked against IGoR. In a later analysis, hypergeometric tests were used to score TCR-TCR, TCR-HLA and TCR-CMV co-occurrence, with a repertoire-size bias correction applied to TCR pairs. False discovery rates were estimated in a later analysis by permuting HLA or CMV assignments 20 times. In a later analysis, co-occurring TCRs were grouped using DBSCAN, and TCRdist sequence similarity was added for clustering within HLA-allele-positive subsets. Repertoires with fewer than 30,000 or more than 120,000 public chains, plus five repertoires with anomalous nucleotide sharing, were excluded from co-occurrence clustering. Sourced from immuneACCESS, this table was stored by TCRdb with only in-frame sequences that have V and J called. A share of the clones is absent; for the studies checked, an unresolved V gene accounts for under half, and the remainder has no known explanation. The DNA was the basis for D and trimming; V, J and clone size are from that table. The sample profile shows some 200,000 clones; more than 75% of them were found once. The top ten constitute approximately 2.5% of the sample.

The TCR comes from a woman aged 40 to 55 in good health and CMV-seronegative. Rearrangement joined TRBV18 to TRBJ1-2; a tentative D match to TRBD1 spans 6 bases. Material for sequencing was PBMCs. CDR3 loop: CASSKGEGGGYTF. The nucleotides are TGTGCCAGCTCGAAGGGAGAAGGGGGTGGCTACACCTTC.